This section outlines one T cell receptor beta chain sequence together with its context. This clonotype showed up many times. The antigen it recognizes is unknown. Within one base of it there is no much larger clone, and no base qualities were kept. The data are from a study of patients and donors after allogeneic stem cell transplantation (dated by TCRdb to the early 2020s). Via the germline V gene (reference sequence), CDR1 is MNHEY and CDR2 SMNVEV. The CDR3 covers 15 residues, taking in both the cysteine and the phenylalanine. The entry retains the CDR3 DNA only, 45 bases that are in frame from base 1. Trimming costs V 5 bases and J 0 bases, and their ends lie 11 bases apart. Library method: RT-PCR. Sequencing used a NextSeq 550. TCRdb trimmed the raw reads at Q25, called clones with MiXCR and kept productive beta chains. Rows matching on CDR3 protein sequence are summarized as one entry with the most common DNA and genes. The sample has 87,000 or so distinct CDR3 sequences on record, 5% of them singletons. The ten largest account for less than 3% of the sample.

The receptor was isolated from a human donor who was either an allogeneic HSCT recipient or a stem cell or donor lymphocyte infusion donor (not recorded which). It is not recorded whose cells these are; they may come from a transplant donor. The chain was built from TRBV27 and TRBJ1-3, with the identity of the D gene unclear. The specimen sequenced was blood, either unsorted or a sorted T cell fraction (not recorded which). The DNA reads TGTGCCAGCAGTGCGTCGGGGAGCTCTGGAAACACCATATATTTT. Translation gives CASSASGSSGNTIYF.